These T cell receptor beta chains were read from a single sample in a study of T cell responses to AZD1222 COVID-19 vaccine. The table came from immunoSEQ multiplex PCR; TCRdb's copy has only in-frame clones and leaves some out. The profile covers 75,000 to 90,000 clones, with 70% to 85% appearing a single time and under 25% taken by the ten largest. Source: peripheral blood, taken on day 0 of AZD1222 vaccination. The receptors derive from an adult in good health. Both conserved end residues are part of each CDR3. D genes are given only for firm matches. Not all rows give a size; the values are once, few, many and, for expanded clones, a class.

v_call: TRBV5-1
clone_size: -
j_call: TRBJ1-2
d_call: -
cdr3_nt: TGCGCCAGCAGCGTCCAAAGCTATGGCTACACCTTC
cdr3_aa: CASSVQSYGYTF

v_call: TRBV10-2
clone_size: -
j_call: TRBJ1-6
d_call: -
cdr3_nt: TGCGCCAGCACTCCGGACGGACTAAGGAATTCACCCCTCCACTTT
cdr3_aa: CASTPDGLRNSPLHF

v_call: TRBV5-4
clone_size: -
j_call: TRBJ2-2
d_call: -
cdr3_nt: TGTGCCAGCAGCTTCAAGGGGACGAACACCGGGGAGCTGTTTTTT
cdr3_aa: CASSFKGTNTGELFF

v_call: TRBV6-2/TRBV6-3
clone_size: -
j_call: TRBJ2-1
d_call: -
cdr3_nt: TGTGCCAGCAGTTACGTGCAGCACAATGAGCAGTTCTTC
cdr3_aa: CASSYVQHNEQFF

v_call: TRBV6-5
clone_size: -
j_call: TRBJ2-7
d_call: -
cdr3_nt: TGTGCCAGCAGTTACGGAGCCGGGACGGCTTCCTACGAGCAGTACTTC
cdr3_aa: CASSYGAGTASYEQYF

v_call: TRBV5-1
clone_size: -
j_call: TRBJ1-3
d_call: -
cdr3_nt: TGCGCCAGCAGCCATGACCCTTACAAGCCCAAAGGAAACACCATATATTTT
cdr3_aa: CASSHDPYKPKGNTIYF

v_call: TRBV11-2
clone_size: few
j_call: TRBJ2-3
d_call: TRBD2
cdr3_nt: TGTGCCAGCAGCTCCGGGACTAGCGGGTCTTCAGATACGCAGTATTTT
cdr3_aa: CASSSGTSGSSDTQYF

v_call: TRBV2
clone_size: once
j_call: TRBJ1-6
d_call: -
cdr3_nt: TGTGCCAGCAGAGTCTCAAACGCCGCTATGGGCAGGACTATCTATAATTCACCCCTCCACTTT
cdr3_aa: CASRVSNAAMGRTIYNSPLHF

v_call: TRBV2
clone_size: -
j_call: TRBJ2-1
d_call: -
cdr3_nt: TGTGCCAGCAGGGAACGAGGTTTGCAGAACAATGAGCAGTTCTTC
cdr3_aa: CASRERGLQNNEQFF

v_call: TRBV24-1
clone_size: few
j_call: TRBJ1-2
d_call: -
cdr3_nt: TGTGCCACCAGTGTTGAGATAGACTATGGCTACACCTTC
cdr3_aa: CATSVEIDYGYTF

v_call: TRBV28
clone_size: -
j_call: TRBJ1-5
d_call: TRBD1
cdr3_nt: TGTGCCAGCAGTACGCACGGACAGGGATCATATCAGCCCCAGCATTTT
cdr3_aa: CASSTHGQGSYQPQHF

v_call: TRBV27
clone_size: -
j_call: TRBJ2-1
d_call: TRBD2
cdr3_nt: TGTGCCAGCAGTTTACTGGGACTAGAACGGGCCTCCTACAATGAGCAGTTCTTC
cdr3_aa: CASSLLGLERASYNEQFF

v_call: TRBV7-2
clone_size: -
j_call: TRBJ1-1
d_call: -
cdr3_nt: TGTGCCAGCAGCTTAGACGCGGGGAAATCCAGGCTGGGGATTACTTTCTTT
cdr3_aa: CASSLDAGKSRLGITFF

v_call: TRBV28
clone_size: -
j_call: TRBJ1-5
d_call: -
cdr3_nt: TGTGCCAGCAGCCGCGGTGGGGCCGGTGGTAGCAATCAGCCCCAGCATTTT
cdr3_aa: CASSRGGAGGSNQPQHF

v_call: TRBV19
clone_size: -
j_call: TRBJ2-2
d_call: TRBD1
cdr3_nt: TGTGCCACCCTGGACAGGGGAGGGTCCGGGGAGCTGTTTTTT
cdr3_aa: CATLDRGGSGELFF

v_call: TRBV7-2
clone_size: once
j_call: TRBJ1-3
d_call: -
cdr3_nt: TGTGCCAGCAGCTTAGCAGCAGAATCTGGAAACACCATATATTTT
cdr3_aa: CASSLAAESGNTIYF

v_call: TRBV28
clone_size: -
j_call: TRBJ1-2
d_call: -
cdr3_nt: TGTGCCAGCAGTACTATCCGGGCCCGACCCAACTATGGCTACACCTTC
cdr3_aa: CASSTIRARPNYGYTF

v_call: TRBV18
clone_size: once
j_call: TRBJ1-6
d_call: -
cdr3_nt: TGTGCCAGCTCACCCGAGATGGGGCTAGCCGATTCACCCCTCCACTTT
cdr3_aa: CASSPEMGLADSPLHF

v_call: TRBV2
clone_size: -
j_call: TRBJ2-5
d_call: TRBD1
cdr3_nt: TGTGCCAGCAGTCCGGACAGGACGGTAGTGGAGACCCAGTACTTC
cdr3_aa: CASSPDRTVVETQYF

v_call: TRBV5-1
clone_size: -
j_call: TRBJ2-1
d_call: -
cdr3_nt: TGCGCCAGCAGCTTGGTCCCCCTAAGGGGTCAGAATGAGCAGTTCTTC
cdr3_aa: CASSLVPLRGQNEQFF

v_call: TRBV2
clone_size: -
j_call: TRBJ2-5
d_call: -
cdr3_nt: TGTGCCAGCACCAAATTAACCCCCCAAGAGACCCAGTACTTC
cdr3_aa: CASTKLTPQETQYF

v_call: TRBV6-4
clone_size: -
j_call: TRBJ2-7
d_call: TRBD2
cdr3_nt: TGTGCCAGCAGTGACTCTACTTTTCGCGGGAGTCCCTACGAGCAGTACTTC
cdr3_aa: CASSDSTFRGSPYEQYF

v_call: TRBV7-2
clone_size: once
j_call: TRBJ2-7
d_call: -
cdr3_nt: TGTGCCAGCAGACGCCGTGGGAGCTACGAGCAGTACTTC
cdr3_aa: CASRRRGSYEQYF

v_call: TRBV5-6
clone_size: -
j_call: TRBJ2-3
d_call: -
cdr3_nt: TGTGCCAGCAGCTTTAAACCCTCTAGCACAGATACGCAGTATTTT
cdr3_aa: CASSFKPSSTDTQYF

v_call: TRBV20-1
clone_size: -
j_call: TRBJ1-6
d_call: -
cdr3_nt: TGCAGTGCTAGTAGGTGGAGCTCCTATAATTCACCCCTCCACTTT
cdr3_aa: CSASRWSSYNSPLHF

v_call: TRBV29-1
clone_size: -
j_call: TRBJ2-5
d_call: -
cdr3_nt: TGCAGCGTTGAGCCCCGAGGAGAGACCCAGTACTTC
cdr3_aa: CSVEPRGETQYF

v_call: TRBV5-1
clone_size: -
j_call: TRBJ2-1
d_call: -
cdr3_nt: TGCGCCAGCAGCTTGGTCGACCTAGGGGTAGCGGAGCAGTTCTTC
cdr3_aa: CASSLVDLGVAEQFF

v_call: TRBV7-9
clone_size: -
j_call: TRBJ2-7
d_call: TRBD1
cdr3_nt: TGTGCCAGCAGTTGGGACAGCTACGAGCAGTACTTC
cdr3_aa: CASSWDSYEQYF

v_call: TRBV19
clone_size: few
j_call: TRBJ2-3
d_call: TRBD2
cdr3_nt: TGTGCCAGCTTGGGACTAGCCACAGATACGCAGTATTTT
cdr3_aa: CASLGLATDTQYF

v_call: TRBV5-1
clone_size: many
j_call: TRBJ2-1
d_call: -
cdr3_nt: TGCGCCAGCAGCGTCATAGGGTCCTACAATGAGCAGTTCTTC
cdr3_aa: CASSVIGSYNEQFF

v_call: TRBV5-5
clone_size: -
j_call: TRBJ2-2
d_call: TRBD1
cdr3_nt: TGTGCCAGCAGCCCGGGACAGGGGGCGACCGGGGAGCTGTTTTTT
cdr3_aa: CASSPGQGATGELFF

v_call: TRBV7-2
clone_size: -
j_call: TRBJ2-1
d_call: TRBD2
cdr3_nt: TGTGCCAGCACCCCGTCCTTAGCTAGCGGATACAATGAGCAGTTCTTC
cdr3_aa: CASTPSLASGYNEQFF

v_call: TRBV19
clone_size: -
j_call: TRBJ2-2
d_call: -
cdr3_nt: TGTGCCAGTAGTATAGATGGGGCTATGGGTAGCGTAATGAACACCGGGGAGCTGTTTTTT
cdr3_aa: CASSIDGAMGSVMNTGELFF

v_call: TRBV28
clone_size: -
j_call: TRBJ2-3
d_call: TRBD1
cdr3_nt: TGTGCCAGCAGACCTACGGGACAGGGTCATTATTTT
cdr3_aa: CASRPTGQGHYF

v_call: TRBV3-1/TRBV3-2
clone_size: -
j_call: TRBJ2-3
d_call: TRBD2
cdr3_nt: TGTGCCAGCAGCAACCTTCTGGGACTAGCGGGAGGTCCCTCCGGCACAGATACGCAGTATTTT
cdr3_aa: CASSNLLGLAGGPSGTDTQYF

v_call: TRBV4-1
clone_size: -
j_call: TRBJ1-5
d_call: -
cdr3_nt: TGCGCCAGCAGCCCCGGGACTGGGGTTGGGGGGGGCAATCAGCCCCAGCATTTT
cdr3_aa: CASSPGTGVGGGNQPQHF

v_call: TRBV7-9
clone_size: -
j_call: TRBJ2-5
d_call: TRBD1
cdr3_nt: TGTGCCAGCAGCTTGGGGCAGGGGGTCCAAGAGACCCAGTACTTC
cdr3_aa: CASSLGQGVQETQYF

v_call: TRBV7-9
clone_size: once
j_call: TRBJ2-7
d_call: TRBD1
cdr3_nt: TGTGCCAGCAGCTCTATAGGAGTTGGGACAGCCTACGAGCAGTACTTC
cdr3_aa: CASSSIGVGTAYEQYF

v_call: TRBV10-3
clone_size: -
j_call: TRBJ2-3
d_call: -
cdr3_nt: TGTGCCATCAGTGAGGGTACATGGGGGGAAGCTGCGCAGTATTTT
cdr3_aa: CAISEGTWGEAAQYF

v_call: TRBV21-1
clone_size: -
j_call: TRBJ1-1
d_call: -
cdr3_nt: TGTGCCAGCAGCAAAGCGGGAAGGGAGGCTGAAGCTTTCTTT
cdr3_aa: CASSKAGREAEAFF